This T cell receptor beta chain comes out of a study of graft-versus-host responses after intestinal transplantation. Study as a whole: Grafts were multivisceral, liver-intestinal, or isolated intestinal. Induction with anti-thymocyte globulin, then tacrolimus and steroids for three to four years, was given to all recipients. General study points: Recipient marrow showed GvH clones, some seen first in ileum or blood. After transplant, early declines in HvG clones were associated with peak levels of circulating GvH clones.

The method was immunoSEQ multiplex PCR; TCRdb's version includes in-frame clones alone and lacks a portion of them. The top ten clones hold less than 1.5% of a sample with 84,000 or so clones, over 80% of them seen once. Note on this clone: What it binds is unknown.

The specimen comprised unstimulated CD8+ T cells sorted from spleen or lymph node cells, sampled before transplant. The TCR comes from a human donor who was the organ donor for an intestinal transplant.

The CDR3 reads CAAVDRVNNEQFF. The CDR3 nucleotides read TGTGCCGCCGTGGATCGGGTCAACAATGAGCAGTTCTTC. This chain joins TRBV10-3 and TRBJ2-1, with D unresolved. V was clipped by 11 bases and J by 5 bases, with 16 bases between them. CDR1 and CDR2 (germline): ENHRY, SYGVKD. The CDR3 runs 13 residues.